The entry below gives a single TCR beta chain sequence along with its context. These data belong to a study of blood T cell repertoires in COVID-19. Study information: PBMCs, B-cell-depleted T cells, or T cells provided the cDNA or gDNA that made up the material.

V was clipped by 2 bases and J by 1 base; unmatched bases: 4. The length of the CDR3 is 15 residues. The germline V gene has CDR1 SGDLS and CDR2 YYNGEE. Enrollment of patients from Seattle took place during active infection, with longitudinal follow-up. In the original workflow: Using reference gene primer amplification, nucleated cell counts were estimated. Using immunoSEQ multiplex PCR, the repertoire was profiled, and TCRdb retains in-frame clones only, with some absent. The V and J calls and the clone size are those of that table, but D and trimming were determined from the DNA. The sample comprises 150,000 to 200,000 clones, around 80% of which are singletons, and around 11% rests with the top ten.

This sequence was found in a woman older than 75 with COVID-19, enrolled during active disease. V and J are TRBV9 and TRBJ2-5; TRBD2 agrees at 8 bases. The sequencing sample was made of peripheral blood. DNA of the CDR3: TGTGCCAGCAGCGTGGGACTAGACTTCCAAGAGACCCAGTACTTC. It translates to CASSVGLDFQETQYF.